Here is one T cell receptor (beta chain) with its context. Its antigen is currently not known. No per-base quality is available; no much larger clone lies one base away. The record originates from a study of Ad26.COV2.S vaccination and SARS-CoV-2 variants (dated by TCRdb to the early 2020s). Regarding the study in general: Donors in the vaccine arm were drawn from COV1001, a multicentre, randomized, double-blind, placebo-controlled phase I-IIa trial testing Ad26.COV2.S in healthy adults. Investigators did not know the trial group allocation while performing experiments and assessing outcomes. The specificity and breadth of SARS-CoV-2-reactive T cell receptors after Ad26.COV2.S vaccination were assessed by TCRbeta repertoire sequencing. Participants in the trial were split at random into five groups of five each, receiving low-dose or high-dose Ad26.COV2.S once or twice, or else placebo on both occasions. Dosing of Ad26.COV2.S was intramuscular, at either 5x10^10 or 1x10^11 viral particles, delivered as one shot or as two shots spaced 56 days apart. A total of 32 samples were included in the TCR-sequenced set, comprising roughly 19 Ad26.COV2.S vaccine recipients, 5 placebo recipients and 8 SARS-CoV-2 convalescent individuals.

On the study overall, not on this receptor specifically: After vaccination, substantial breadth of spike-specific CD8+ and CD4+ T cell responses was reported. Comparable non-spike TCR breadth was observed between vaccine and placebo recipients, consistent with only spike being contained in the vaccine. The authors noted that total T cell responses may have been underestimated by the TCR breadth and depth analyses. The study lacked the statistical power to compare responses across vaccine doses or regimens. Compared with placebo recipients, Ad26.COV2.S recipients showed higher spike-specific TCR breadth (P = 0.0014).

Based on the germline V gene (reference sequence), the CDR1 and CDR2 sequences are LGHDT and YNNKEL. Trimming takes 6 bases from V and 5 bases from J, and the germline ends sit 17 bases apart. The CDR3, cysteine through phenylalanine, is 16 amino acids long. Kept here is only the CDR3 DNA, which spans 48 bases and is read in frame from base 1. The immunoSEQ Assay was used to sequence TCRbeta CDR3 regions. After extraction, genomic DNA underwent amplification by bias-controlled multiplex PCR, followed by high-throughput sequencing. In the paper's pipeline: Collapsing and filtering of sequences were performed to quantify the absolute abundance of each unique TCRbeta CDR3 region. T cell fraction was estimated by normalizing TCRbeta template counts to usable DNA, with usable DNA measured through amplification of reference genes found in all nucleated cells. Repertoire TCRs were annotated as SARS-CoV-2-specific by exact matching of V gene, CDR3 amino acid sequence and J gene to a known reactive TCR set. The reference SARS-CoV-2 TCR set came from MIRA and was filtered for enrichment in COVID-19-positive ImmuneCODE repertoires, removing public or cross-reactive TCRs. Based on the MIRA antigens, annotated TCRs were further analysed at the level of specific ORF or position within ORF. Breadth was defined as annotated unique rearrangements over total unique productive rearrangements; depth was the summed frequency of those rearrangements. Two-sided Wilcoxon rank-sum tests were applied when comparing TCR breadth between groups. The clones in this table, taken by TCRdb from immuneACCESS, are in-frame only. Not every clone is retained; where verified, under half of the shortfall comes from an unresolved V gene, and the cause of the rest is unknown. V and J calls plus clone size are reproduced from that table; the DNA served to infer D and trimming. This sample is represented by roughly 300,000 clones; about 85% of them were singletons. The top ten clonotypes cover 6.4% of the sample.

This specimen's treatment or condition label, per the study, means: some 20 received Ad26.COV2.S at low or high dose, single or two shots; roughly five received placebo; per-sample allocation not given. For vaccine and placebo recipients, repertoires were sequenced using samples collected on day 63 after the first injection. In Cohort 1b, roughly 26 adults aged 18-55 years were enrolled at a single site in Boston, USA, between 29 July and 7 August 2020. Ad26.COV2.S was a replication-incompetent adenovirus type 26 vector that expressed a prefusion-stabilized SARS-CoV-2 spike protein derived from the original Wuhan strain.

Specimen: peripheral blood, collected in a trial of Ad26.COV2.S vaccine versus placebo. The TCR originated in a person aged 18-60 years who received the Ad26.COV2.S COVID-19 vaccine or a placebo. Recombination linked TRBV3-1 (or the pseudogene TRBV3-2) to TRBJ1-6; the D gene is possibly TRBD1, with 5 bases matching. The CDR3: CASSHHLDIDNSPLHF. The nucleotides are TGTGCCAGCAGTCACCACCTGGACATCGATAATTCACCCCTCCACTTT.